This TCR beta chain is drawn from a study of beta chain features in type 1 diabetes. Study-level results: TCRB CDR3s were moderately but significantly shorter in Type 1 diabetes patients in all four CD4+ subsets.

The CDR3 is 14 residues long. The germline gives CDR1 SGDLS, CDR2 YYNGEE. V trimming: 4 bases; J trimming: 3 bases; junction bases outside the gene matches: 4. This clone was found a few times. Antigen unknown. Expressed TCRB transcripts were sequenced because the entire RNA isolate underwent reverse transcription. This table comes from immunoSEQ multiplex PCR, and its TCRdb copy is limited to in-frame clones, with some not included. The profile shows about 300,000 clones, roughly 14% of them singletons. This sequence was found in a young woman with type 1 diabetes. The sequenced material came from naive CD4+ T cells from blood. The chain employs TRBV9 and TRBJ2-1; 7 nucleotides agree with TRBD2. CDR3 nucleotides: TGTGCCAGCAGCCCCCTAGCGGACTACAATGAGCAGTTCTTC. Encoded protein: CASSPLADYNEQFF.